This T cell receptor beta chain is drawn from a study of T cells after yellow fever vaccination. TCRdb reprocessed the 5' RACE reads with MiXCR, giving one entry per CDR3 protein. The table records approximately 300,000 distinct CDR3 sequences, over 8% of them present only once. CDR1 is DFQATT and CDR2 is SNEGSKA in the germline V gene (reference sequence). The CDR3 length is 17 residues. Trimming at V came to 5 bases and at J to 7 bases, leaving 18 bases not matched to a gene. Concerning this clonotype itself: What it binds is unknown.

Study-wide results and caveats: Although the secondary response was weaker, it peaked faster, at day 5 versus 15.

The clonotype originates from a man aged 18 to 30 who received the YFV17D yellow fever vaccine. Sample: PBMCs, taken on the day of the first yellow fever vaccination. The chain links TRBV20-1 to TRBJ2-1; 9 bases fit TRBD2. In DNA, the CDR3 is TGCAGTGCTCGCAACCTCCGAGGGACTAGCACTAGGAATGAGCAGTTCTTC. This sequence encodes CSARNLRGTSTRNEQFF.